The clone carrying this TCR beta chain was counted at least ten times. No antigen is known for it. The authors prepared the TCRbeta library with unique molecular identifiers. TCRdb itself ran the PCR reads through MiXCR, one entry per CDR3 protein. In the table there are around 270,000 distinct CDR3 sequences, 7.5% to 9% of which are singletons. The data were taken from a study of T-cell reconstitution after alpha-beta-depleted transplantation in children. Study-wide points: Fresh T-cell production supplied most of the T-cell counts and diversity seen one year after transplant. The high TCRbeta diversity at day 60 in some patients came from surviving recipient T cells and thymic progenitors.

The CDR3 covers 12 residues. V was trimmed by 3 bases and J by 10 bases, leaving 10 bases between them. The sequencing here drew on peripheral blood, taken 360 days after TCRalphabeta/CD19-depleted stem cell transplant. This clonotype was obtained from a female patient aged 2 to 10 who had a stem cell transplant for Fanconi anemia, so the T cells may come from the graft donor. The chain is built from TRBV12-3 or TRBV12-4 and TRBJ1-5; no reliable D call. For the CDR3, the DNA is TGTGCCAGCAGTTTGGTTGCCGTACCCCAGCATTTT. Its translation: CASSLVAVPQHF.